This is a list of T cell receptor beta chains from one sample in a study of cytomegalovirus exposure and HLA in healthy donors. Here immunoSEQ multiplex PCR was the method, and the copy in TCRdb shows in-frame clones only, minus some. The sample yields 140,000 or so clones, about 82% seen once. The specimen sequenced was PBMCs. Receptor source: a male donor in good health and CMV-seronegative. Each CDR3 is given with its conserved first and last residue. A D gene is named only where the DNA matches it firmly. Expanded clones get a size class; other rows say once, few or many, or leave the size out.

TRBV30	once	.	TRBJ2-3	CAWRTPRESTDTQYF	TGTGCCTGGAGAACCCCTCGCGAGAGCACAGATACGCAGTATTTT
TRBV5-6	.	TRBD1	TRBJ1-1	CASSSTPTGSLTEAFF	TGTGCCAGCAGCTCTACTCCGACAGGGTCTCTCACTGAAGCCTTCTTT
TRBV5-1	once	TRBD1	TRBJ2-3	CASSLQGANTDTQYF	TGCGCCAGCAGCTTACAGGGGGCTAACACAGATACGCAGTATTTT
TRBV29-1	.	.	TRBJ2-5	CSVPGFGTQYF	TGCAGCGTTCCAGGGTTCGGGACCCAGTACTTC
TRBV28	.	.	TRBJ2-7	CASTAGAVGPNSYEQYF	TGTGCCAGCACCGCAGGGGCGGTCGGGCCTAATTCCTACGAGCAGTACTTC
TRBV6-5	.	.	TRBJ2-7	CASSYPGSYEQYF	TGTGCCAGCAGTTACCCCGGGTCCTACGAGCAGTACTTC
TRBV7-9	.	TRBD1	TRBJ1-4	CASSPKTGGQEKLFF	TGTGCCAGCAGCCCCAAGACAGGGGGTCAAGAAAAACTGTTTTTT
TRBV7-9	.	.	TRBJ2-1	CPSSHSAGINEQFF	TGTCCCAGCAGCCACTCTGCAGGGATCAATGAGCAGTTCTTC
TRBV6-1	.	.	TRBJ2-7	CASSTGSSYEQYF	TGTGCCAGCAGCACAGGGAGCTCCTACGAGCAGTACTTC
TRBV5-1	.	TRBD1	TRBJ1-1	CASSISDRVNTEAFF	TGCGCCAGCAGCATATCGGACAGGGTAAACACTGAAGCTTTCTTT
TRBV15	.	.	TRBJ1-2	CATSREEEGWNYGYTF	TGTGCCACCAGCAGAGAAGAGGAGGGCTGGAACTATGGCTACACCTTC
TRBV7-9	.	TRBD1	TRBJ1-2	CASSPPPDRGLIFYGYTF	TGTGCCAGCAGCCCCCCCCCGGACAGGGGGCTCATTTTCTATGGCTACACCTTC
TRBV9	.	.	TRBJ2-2	CASSVRDTYTGELFF	TGTGCCAGCAGCGTTCGGGACACTTACACCGGGGAGCTGTTTTTT
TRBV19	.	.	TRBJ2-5	CASCSTRRETMYF	TGTGCCAGCTGCTCGACTAGAAGGGAGACGATGTACTTC
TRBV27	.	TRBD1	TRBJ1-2	CASSLFGQGYGYTF	TGTGCCAGCAGTTTATTTGGACAGGGGTATGGCTACACCTTC
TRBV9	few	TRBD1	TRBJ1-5	CASSGEGATQHF	TGTGCCAGCAGCGGAGAGGGGGCAACCCAGCATTTT
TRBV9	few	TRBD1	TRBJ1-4	CASSVDMETGSSEKLFF	TGTGCCAGCAGCGTAGATATGGAGACAGGGTCGAGTGAAAAACTGTTTTTT
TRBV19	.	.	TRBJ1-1	CASSIGWMRANTEAFF	TGTGCCAGTAGTATAGGCTGGATGAGGGCGAACACTGAAGCTTTCTTT
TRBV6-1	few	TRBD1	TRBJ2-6	CASSELTGSGANVLTF	TGTGCCAGCAGTGAACTGACAGGGTCTGGGGCCAACGTCCTGACTTTC
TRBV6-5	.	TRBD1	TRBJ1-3	CASRRTGDSGNTIYF	TGTGCCAGCAGGCGGACAGGGGACTCTGGAAACACCATATATTTT
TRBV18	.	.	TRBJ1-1	CASSPGQADNTEAFF	TGTGCCAGCTCACCAGGGCAGGCTGATAACACTGAAGCTTTCTTT
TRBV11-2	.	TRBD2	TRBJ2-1	CASSFQTSGTNEQFF	TGTGCCAGCAGCTTCCAGACTAGCGGGACCAATGAGCAGTTCTTC
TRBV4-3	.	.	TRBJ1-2	CASRPQGMSNYGYTF	TGCGCCAGCAGACCTCAGGGAATGTCTAACTATGGCTACACCTTC
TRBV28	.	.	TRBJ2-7	CASNRAGQLSEQYF	TGTGCCAGCAACAGGGCGGGACAGCTTAGCGAGCAGTACTTC
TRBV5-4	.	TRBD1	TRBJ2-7	CASSRDRGRRYF	TGTGCCAGCAGCCGGGACAGGGGACGTCGGTACTTC
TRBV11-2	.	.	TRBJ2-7	CASSITGNYEQYF	TGTGCCAGCAGCATCACAGGGAACTACGAGCAGTACTTC
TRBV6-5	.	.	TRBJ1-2	CATLDSDNFYGYTF	TGTGCCACCTTAGACAGCGATAATTTCTATGGCTACACCTTC
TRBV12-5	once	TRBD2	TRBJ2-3	CASGLAYIAGGGTDTQYF	TGTGCTAGTGGTTTGGCCTATATAGCGGGGGGTGGCACAGATACGCAGTATTTT
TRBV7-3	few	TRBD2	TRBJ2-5	CASSLSLASGGETQYF	TGTGCCAGCAGCTTAAGTTTGGCTAGCGGGGGAGAGACCCAGTACTTC
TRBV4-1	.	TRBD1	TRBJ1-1	CASSNRQGKAFF	TGCGCCAGCAGCAATAGACAGGGCAAAGCTTTCTTT
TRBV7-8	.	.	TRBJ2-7	CASSAPGLRHYEQYF	TGTGCCAGCAGCGCCCCAGGGCTTAGACACTACGAGCAGTACTTC
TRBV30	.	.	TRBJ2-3	CAWREQGSTDTQYF	TGTGCCTGGAGGGAACAGGGAAGCACAGATACGCAGTATTTT
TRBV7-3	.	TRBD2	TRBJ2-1	CASSLKPSGSFGEQFF	TGTGCCAGCAGCTTAAAGCCTAGCGGGAGCTTCGGTGAGCAGTTCTTC
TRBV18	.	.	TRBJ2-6	CASSPSGDTSSGANVLTF	TGTGCCAGCTCACCGAGTGGGGACACCAGCTCTGGGGCCAACGTCCTGACTTTC
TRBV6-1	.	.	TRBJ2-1	CASSAQGRYNEQFF	TGTGCCAGCAGTGCGCAGGGTCGGTACAATGAGCAGTTCTTC
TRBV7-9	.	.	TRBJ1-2	CASSPGGMDGYTF	TGTGCCAGCAGCCCAGGAGGGATGGATGGCTACACCTTC
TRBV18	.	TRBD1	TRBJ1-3	CASSTGGTGNTIYF	TGTGCCAGCTCAACAGGGGGTACGGGAAACACCATATATTTT
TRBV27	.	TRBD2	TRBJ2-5	CASSLGSSGSGETQYF	TGTGCCAGCAGTTTAGGTAGTAGCGGGAGTGGAGAGACCCAGTACTTC
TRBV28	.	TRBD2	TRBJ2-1	CASSFPGTSGSEQFF	TGTGCCAGCAGTTTCCCCGGGACTAGCGGGAGTGAGCAGTTCTTC
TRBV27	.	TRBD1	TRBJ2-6	CASRTGDPGANVLTF	TGTGCCAGTCGGACAGGGGACCCTGGGGCCAACGTCCTGACTTTC
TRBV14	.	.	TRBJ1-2	CASSRARGARGYTF	TGTGCCAGCAGCCGAGCCCGGGGGGCGCGGGGCTACACCTTC
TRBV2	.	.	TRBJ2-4	CASSSPGRTRNSIAKNIQYF	TGTGCCAGCAGTTCACCGGGGAGGACACGGAATTCAATAGCCAAAAACATTCAGTACTTC
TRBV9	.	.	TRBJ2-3	CASSVGGLDTQYF	TGTGCCAGCAGCGTAGGGGGCCTAGATACGCAGTATTTT
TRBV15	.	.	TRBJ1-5	CATSRGGGAGQPQHF	TGTGCCACCAGCAGAGGTGGGGGGGCAGGTCAGCCCCAGCATTTT
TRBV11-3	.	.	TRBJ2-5	CASSRHQQETQYF	TGTGCCAGCAGCCGACACCAGCAAGAGACCCAGTACTTC
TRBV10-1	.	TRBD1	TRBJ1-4	CASSSLGQGGTDEKLFF	TGCGCCAGCAGTTCACTTGGACAGGGCGGGACGGATGAAAAACTGTTTTTT
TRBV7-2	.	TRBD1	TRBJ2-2	CASRQGAAGELFF	TGTGCCAGCCGACAGGGGGCGGCCGGGGAGCTGTTTTTT
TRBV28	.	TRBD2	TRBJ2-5	CASSFKVAGETQYF	TGTGCCAGCAGTTTTAAAGTAGCGGGGGAGACCCAGTACTTC
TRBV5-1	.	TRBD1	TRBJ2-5	CASSLMTGQETQYF	TGCGCCAGCAGCTTGATGACAGGGCAAGAGACCCAGTACTTC